This T cell receptor (beta chain) was sequenced in a study of CD4 and CD8 cells across lung adenocarcinoma regions. The CDR3 length is 16 residues. V shed 0 bases and J shed 8 bases, with 17 bases lying between them. CDR1 and CDR2 (germline): MNHNS, SASEGT. TCRdb independently ran MiXCR on the PCR reads; one entry per CDR3 protein. The sample gives around 5,100 distinct CDR3 sequences, about half of which show up once; less than 90% is in the top ten. Localized lung adenocarcinoma, a non-small cell lung cancer, affected the donors. The chain links TRBV6-1 to TRBJ2-4; maybe TRBD1 (5 bases). Source material: CD8+ T cells from the margin of a lung tumor. This TCR derives from a male donor with lung adenocarcinoma. The CD4 and CD8 labels of this study may be unreliable. CDR3 coding DNA: TGTGCCAGCAGTGAAGCCCGAGGACACCTCACAGACATTCAGTACTTC. Amino acids: CASSEARGHLTDIQYF.